Each of the 28 T cell receptor beta chains below was sequenced from the same sample in a study of OX40 agonist ivuxolimab in advanced cancers. The assay was immunoSEQ multiplex PCR, and TCRdb's table has in-frame clones only and misses some. Here the sample spans about 35,000 clones, over 60% being singletons. The material was CD4+ or CD8+ T cells sorted from blood, obtained in a trial of the OX40 agonist ivuxolimab. These receptors were obtained from an adult with an advanced solid tumor such as melanoma, head and neck, liver or kidney cancer.

This clone occurred a few times. The chain employs TRBV5-1 and TRBJ1-6, with no clear D. The CDR3 loop spans 16 amino acids. The ends were cut back, 0 bases at V and 0 bases at J, with 7 bases in the middle. Germline CDR1 reads SGHRS; CDR2 reads YFSETQ. The CDR3 spells CASSLDSSSYNSPLHF. CDR3 nucleotides: TGCGCCAGCAGCTTGGACTCGAGCTCCTATAATTCACCCCTCCACTTT.

V and J are TRBV18 and TRBJ1-5; no clear D gene. The CDR3 is 13 amino acids. The V end lost 6 bases, the J end lost 4 bases, and 10 bases lay between the germline ends. Germline CDR1 KGHSH, CDR2 LQKENI. The DNA of the CDR3 is TGTGCCAGCTCTGGGTCTTCAAATCAGCCCCAGCATTTT. This translates into CASSGSSNQPQHF.

This chain uses TRBV7-2 with TRBJ1-1; TRBD1 matches at 7 bases. The CDR3 is 15 amino acids. Germline CDR1 reads SGHTA; CDR2 reads FQGNSA. The V segment lost 6 bases and the J segment 1 base; nucleotides outside the gene matches: 8. Here the CDR3 DNA reads TGTGCCAGCAGTCGGACAGGAGATAAGAACACTGAAGCTTTCTTT. Protein sequence: CASSRTGDKNTEAFF. Combining the CDR3 with reference TRBV7-2 and TRBJ1-1 gives the whole variable domain GAGVSQSPSNKVTEKGKDVELRCDPISGHTALYWYRQSLGQGLEFLIYFQGNSAPDKSGLPSDRFSAERTGGSVSTLTIQRTQQEDSAVYLCASSRTGDKNTEAFFGQGTRLTVV.

The genes are TRBV7-9 and TRBJ1-2, with 9 bases that match TRBD1. The V gene end was trimmed by 4 bases and the J gene end by 7 bases; junction bases not matched to a gene: 7. CDR1 SEHNR and CDR2 FQNEAQ come from the germline V gene (reference sequence). The CDR3 is 14 residues long. CDR3 region: CASSSQDRGGGYTF. CDR3 bases: TGTGCCAGCAGCTCCCAGGACAGGGGTGGTGGCTACACCTTC.

The V call is TRBV4-1, the J call TRBJ2-2; the match to TRBD2 covers 12 bases. CDR1 is MGHRA and CDR2 is YSYEKL in the germline V gene. V lost 4 bases, J lost 1 base, and 7 bases stayed unmatched. CDR3 length: 18 amino acids. The CDR3 DNA follows: TGCGCCAGCAGCCCACGGCTAGCGGGGGGGAAGAACACCGGGGAGCTGTTTTTT. Translating gives CASSPRLAGGKNTGELFF.

This chain uses TRBV5-4 with TRBJ1-2; 9 bases are a match to TRBD1. The CDR3 extends over 14 amino acids. From germline, CDR1 is SGHNT and CDR2 YYREEE (reference sequence). V shed 3 bases and J 4 bases; nucleotides not matched to a gene: 4. DNA of the CDR3: TGTGCCAGCAGCTCTGGACAGGGGCCCTATGGCTACACCTTC. It codes for CASSSGQGPYGYTF.

The chain employs TRBV7-9 and TRBJ2-7; D gene ambiguous. The CDR3 extends over 13 amino acids. Trimming took off 2 bases at V and 6 bases at J, with 11 bases between the two ends. From germline, CDR1 is SEHNR and CDR2 FQNEAQ (reference sequence). The CDR3, as DNA: TGTGCCAGCAGCTTAATGGGGATAGGCGAGCAGTACTTC. It is translated as CASSLMGIGEQYF.

This sequence joins TRBV19 and TRBJ2-3; D is ambiguous. The CDR3 spans 15 residues. Germline V gene sequence: CDR1 LNHDA, CDR2 SQIVND (reference sequence). V was clipped by 3 bases and J by 0 bases, with 10 bases between them. The CDR3 DNA sequence: TGTGCCAGTAGTATCGGCAGCCATAGCACAGATACGCAGTATTTT. It yields the protein CASSIGSHSTDTQYF.

The J gene is TRBJ2-1, the V gene TRBV4-2; 10 nucleotides agree with TRBD2. V was pared by 0 bases and J by 5 bases, with 10 bases of the junction left unmatched. Germline V gives CDR1 LGHNA, CDR2 YNFKEQ. The CDR3 covers 18 residues. DNA of the CDR3: TGTGCCAGCAGCCAAGACCTGGGGCTAGCGGGGGTCCACAATGAGCAGTTCTTC. This gives the protein CASSQDLGLAGVHNEQFF.

The rearrangement joins TRBV30 to TRBJ1-6; D gene unclear. V lost 4 bases to trimming and J lost 4 bases, with 5 bases between them. The CDR3 contains 12 residues. Per germline, CDR1 GTSNPN and CDR2 SVGIG (reference sequence). The CDR3 nucleotides are TGTGCCTGGAAGGGATATAATTCACCCCTCCACTTT. Translation: CAWKGYNSPLHF.

The CDR3 nucleotides read TGTGCCAGTAGTATAGTTGGGACGGTGAACGCTTTCTTT. It specifies CASSIVGTVNAFF. This rearrangement joins TRBV19 to TRBJ1-1; weak D call: TRBD1 (5 bases). Germline loops: CDR1 LNHDA, CDR2 SQIVND (reference sequence). Trimming removed 1 base at V and 11 bases at J, with 14 bases between. There are 13 residues in the CDR3.

The chain couples TRBV28 to TRBJ1-3; D unresolved. Trimming left V 2 bases short and J 0 bases short, with 8 bases between. This CDR3 is built from 15 residues. Looked up from germline, CDR1 is MDHEN and CDR2 is SYDVKM. The CDR3 is CASSLGPFSGNTIYF. Here the CDR3 DNA reads TGTGCCAGCAGTTTAGGGCCGTTCTCTGGAAACACCATATATTTT.

The chain couples TRBV5-4 to TRBJ2-2; 12 nucleotides line up with TRBD1. Germline CDR1 is SGHNT and CDR2 is YYREEE (reference sequence). The CDR3 is made up of 16 amino acids. Trimming at V came to 3 bases and at J to 6 bases, leaving 6 bases not matched to a gene. The CDR3 loop reads CASSSGDRGLSGELFF. CDR3 nucleotides: TGTGCCAGCAGCTCTGGGGACAGGGGGCTGTCCGGGGAGCTGTTTTTT. The complete variable domain, with remaining parts taken from reference TRBV5-4 and TRBJ2-2, reads ETGVTQSPTHLIKTRGQQVTLRCSSQSGHNTVSWYQQALGQGPQFIFQYYREEENGRGNFPPRFSGLQFPNYSSELNVNALELDDSALYLCASSSGDRGLSGELFFGEGSRLTVL.

This rearrangement joins TRBV7-8 to TRBJ1-1, with TRBD1 as a possible D gene (6 bases). The germline gives CDR1 SGHVS, CDR2 FQNEAQ. The CDR3 covers 15 residues. The V gene lost 5 bases and the J gene lost 6 bases, with 19 bases spanning the gap. The CDR3 sequence is CASSPGDIWRSEAFF. The CDR3 bases are TGTGCCAGCAGCCCCGGGGACATCTGGAGGTCTGAAGCTTTCTTT.

This clone was picked up a small number of times. The chain links TRBV10-3 to TRBJ1-6; D not certain. Looked up from germline, CDR1 is ENHRY and CDR2 is SYGVKD. The CDR3 spans 13 residues. Trimming shortened V by 8 bases and J by 6 bases, and 11 bases separated the two germline ends. CDR3 sequence: CAIQRSGNSPLHF. In DNA, the CDR3 is TGTGCCATCCAAAGGTCGGGTAATTCACCCCTCCACTTT.

J is TRBJ1-5 and V is TRBV28, with D perhaps matching TRBD1 (5 bases). V lost 3 bases to trimming and J lost 0 bases, with 15 bases between them. This CDR3 has 17 residues. Germline V CDR1 and CDR2: MDHEN, SYDVKM. The CDR3 here is CASSFRGLGNSNQPQHF. CDR3 nucleotide sequence: TGTGCCAGCAGTTTCCGGGGACTGGGGAATAGCAATCAGCCCCAGCATTTT.

The chain couples TRBV5-5 to TRBJ1-4; no definite D call. The CDR3 contains 16 residues. Between the trimmed V and J ends, which lost 0 bases and 4 bases, there was a span of 13 bases. CDR1 SGHKS and CDR2 YYEKEE come from the germline V gene (reference sequence). The CDR3 spells CASSLAGSRNNEKLFF. The CDR3 DNA reads as TGTGCCAGCAGCTTGGCGGGCTCCCGGAATAATGAAAAACTGTTTTTT. Complete variable domain (other parts from reference TRBV5-5 and TRBJ1-4): DAGVTQSPTHLIKTRGQQVTLRCSPISGHKSVSWYQQVLGQGPQFIFQYYEKEERGRGNFPDRFSARQFPNYSSELNVNALLLGDSALYLCASSLAGSRNNEKLFFGSGTQLSVL.

In its sample, this clone was seen a few times. The V gene is TRBV2, the J gene TRBJ1-2; 7 bases line up with TRBD1. CDR3 length: 14 amino acids. V lost 6 bases to trimming and J lost 8 bases; unmatched junction nucleotides: 12. Per germline, CDR1 SNHLY and CDR2 FYNNEI. As DNA, the CDR3 is TGTGCCAGCAGAGAAATGACAGGGACAGAAGGCTACACCTTC. Translated, it gives CASREMTGTEGYTF.

The chain joins TRBV11-2 to TRBJ2-3; D is unclear. CDR3 length: 11 amino acids. The V gene lost 3 bases and the J gene lost 7 bases, with 5 bases spanning the gap. Germline V lookup: CDR1 SGHAT, CDR2 FQNNGV. CDR3 DNA: TGTGCCAGCAGCTTTGGATATACGCAGTATTTT. This codes for CASSFGYTQYF.

The chain recombines TRBV10-2 with TRBJ1-1; TRBD1 matches 8 bases. The ends lost 2 bases at V and 7 bases at J; junction bases unmatched: 3. CDR3 size: 13 residues. CDR1 and CDR2 (germline): WSHSY, SAAADI. DNA of the CDR3: TGCGCCAGCAGTGAGGACAGGGGTATTGAAGCTTTCTTT. It codes for CASSEDRGIEAFF.

The table lists this clone with a count of one. V usage is TRBV13 and J usage is TRBJ2-3; 10 nucleotides align to TRBD2. J lost 2 bases, V lost 5 bases, and 10 bases had no gene match. The germline gives CDR1 PRHDT, CDR2 FYEKMQ (reference sequence). The CDR3 has 17 amino acids. The CDR3 DNA reads TGTGCCAGCAGCACCCAACTACTAGCGGGGCTCACAGATACGCAGTATTTT. Encoded protein: CASSTQLLAGLTDTQYF.

This chain uses TRBV11-2 with TRBJ2-7; 7 bases fit TRBD2. Looked up from germline, CDR1 is SGHAT and CDR2 is FQNNGV. This CDR3 contains 12 residues. V was clipped by 8 bases and J by 3 bases; unmatched bases: 4. The CDR3 is CASGRGGYEQYV. The CDR3 region has the DNA TGTGCCAGCGGGAGGGGAGGCTACGAGCAGTACGTC.

This chain connects TRBV5-1 to TRBJ1-1; D unclear. Germline-derived CDR1 and CDR2 are SGHRS and YFSETQ. The CDR3 has 14 amino acids. Between the trimmed V and J ends, which lost 0 bases and 1 base, there was a span of 7 bases. The CDR3: CASSLAKTNTEAFF. The DNA for the CDR3 is TGCGCCAGCAGCTTGGCCAAGACGAACACTGAAGCTTTCTTT.

This chain joins TRBV6-6 and TRBJ1-5; TRBD1 matches 10 bases. Germline CDR1 is MNHNY and CDR2 is SVGAGI (reference sequence). With 6 bases clipped from V and 3 bases from J, the junction kept 8 bases outside the gene matches. This CDR3 is built from 16 residues. CDR3 nucleotide sequence: TGTGCCAGCAGAAGCGGGACAGGGGCCCCCAATCAGCCCCAGCATTTT. It is translated as CASRSGTGAPNQPQHF.

The chain has TRBV6-1 and TRBJ1-1; D remains ambiguous. Germline values: CDR1 MNHNS, CDR2 SASEGT. The CDR3 runs 13 residues. The V end lost 8 bases, the J end lost 3 bases, and 13 bases lay between the germline ends. In DNA form, the CDR3 reads TGTGCCAGCGGCGACGGGCAGTACACTGAAGCTTTCTTT. Translating it yields CASGDGQYTEAFF.

The chain uses TRBV18 and TRBJ1-1; D ambiguous. CDR3 length equals 13 residues. The V end lost 6 bases, the J end lost 1 base, and 9 bases lay between the germline ends. Germline CDR1 and CDR2: KGHSH and LQKENI. The CDR3 loop is CASSPVRNTEAFF. The CDR3, as DNA: TGTGCCAGCTCCCCCGTCCGGAACACTGAAGCTTTCTTT.

In its sample, this clone ranks as medium-sized. This chain uses TRBV19 with TRBJ2-7; 7 bases line up with TRBD1. Germline CDR1 is LNHDA and CDR2 is SQIVND (reference sequence). The V gene end was trimmed by 2 bases and the J gene end by 3 bases; junction bases not matched to a gene: 4. The CDR3 sequence is 14 residues long. The CDR3 loop is CASSISGTVYEQYF. CDR3 DNA: TGTGCCAGTAGTATATCCGGGACAGTCTACGAGCAGTACTTC.

The V and J genes are TRBV11-2 and TRBJ2-5; no firm D call. Per germline, CDR1 SGHAT and CDR2 FQNNGV. V dropped 1 base and J dropped 2 bases, with 14 bases sitting between them. The CDR3 sequence is 16 residues long. The CDR3 is CASSLGFTPRQETQYF. CDR3 bases: TGTGCCAGCAGCTTAGGGTTCACACCTCGACAAGAGACCCAGTACTTC.